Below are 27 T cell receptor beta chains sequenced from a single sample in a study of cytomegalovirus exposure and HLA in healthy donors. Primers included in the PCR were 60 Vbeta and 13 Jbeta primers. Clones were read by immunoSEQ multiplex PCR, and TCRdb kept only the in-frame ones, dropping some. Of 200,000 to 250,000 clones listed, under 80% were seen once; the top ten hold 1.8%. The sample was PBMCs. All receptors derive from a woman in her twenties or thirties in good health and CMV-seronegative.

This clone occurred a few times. This chain's CDR3 is CASSHGTSAYVVPNEQFF. The CDR3 DNA reads as TGTGCCAGCAGCCACGGGACTAGCGCCTATGTGGTGCCCAATGAGCAGTTCTTC. The J gene is TRBJ2-1, the V gene TRBV6-7; 10 positions match TRBD2. TRBV6-7 falls under the ORF class, with uncertain function. The CDR3 extends over 18 amino acids. J gave up 6 bases and V 6 bases, and 17 bases lay outside the gene matches.

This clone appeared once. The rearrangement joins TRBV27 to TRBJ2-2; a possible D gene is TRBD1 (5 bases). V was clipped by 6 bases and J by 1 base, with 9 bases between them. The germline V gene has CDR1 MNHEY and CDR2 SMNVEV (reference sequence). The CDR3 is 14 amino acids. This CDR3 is CASRKGQNTGELFF. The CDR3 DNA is TGTGCCAGCAGGAAAGGACAGAACACCGGGGAGCTGTTTTTT.

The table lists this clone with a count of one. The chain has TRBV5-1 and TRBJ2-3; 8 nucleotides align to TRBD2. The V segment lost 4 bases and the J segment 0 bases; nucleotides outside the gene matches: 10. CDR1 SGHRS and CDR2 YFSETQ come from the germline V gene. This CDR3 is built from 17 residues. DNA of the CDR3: TGCGCCAGCAGCCCAACGGGAGGGGGGACTAGCACAGATACGCAGTATTTT. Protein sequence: CASSPTGGGTSTDTQYF.

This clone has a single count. CDR3 loop: CASSQVPGQGYNEQFF. CDR3 DNA sequence: TGTGCCAGCAGCCAAGTTCCGGGACAGGGATACAATGAGCAGTTCTTC. This chain joins TRBV14 and TRBJ2-1; 9 nucleotides line up with TRBD1. The ends lost 1 base at V and 4 bases at J; junction bases unmatched: 5. The CDR3 loop spans 16 amino acids. Germline CDR1 reads SGHDN; CDR2 reads FVKESK.

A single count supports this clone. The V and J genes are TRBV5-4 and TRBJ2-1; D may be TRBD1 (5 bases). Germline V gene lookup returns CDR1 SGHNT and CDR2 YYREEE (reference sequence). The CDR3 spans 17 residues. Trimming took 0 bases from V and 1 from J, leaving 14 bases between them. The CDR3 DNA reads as TGTGCCAGCAGCTTGGAGCTTTGGGGCGGATCCTACAATGAGCAGTTCTTC. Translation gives CASSLELWGGSYNEQFF.

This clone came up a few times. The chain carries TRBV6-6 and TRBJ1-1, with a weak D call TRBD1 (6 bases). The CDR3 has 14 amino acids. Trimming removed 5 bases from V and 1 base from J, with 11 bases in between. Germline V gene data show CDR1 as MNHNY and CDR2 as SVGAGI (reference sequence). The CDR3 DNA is TGTGCCAGCAGTCCCCTCAGGGGGAACACTGAAGCTTTCTTT. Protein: CASSPLRGNTEAFF.

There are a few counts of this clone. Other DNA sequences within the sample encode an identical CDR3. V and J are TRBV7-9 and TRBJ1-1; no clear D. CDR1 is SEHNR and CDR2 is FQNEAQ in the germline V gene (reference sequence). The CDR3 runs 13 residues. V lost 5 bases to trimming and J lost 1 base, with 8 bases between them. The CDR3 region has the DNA TGTGCCAGCAGCCCGCCAGGGAACACTGAAGCTTTCTTT. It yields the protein CASSPPGNTEAFF.

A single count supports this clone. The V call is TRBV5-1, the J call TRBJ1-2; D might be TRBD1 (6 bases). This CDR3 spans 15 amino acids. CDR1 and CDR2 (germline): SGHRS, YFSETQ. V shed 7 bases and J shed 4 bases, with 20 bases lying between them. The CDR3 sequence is CASPDRLPGLYGYTF. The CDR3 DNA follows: TGCGCCAGCCCGGACAGACTCCCAGGTCTCTATGGCTACACCTTC.

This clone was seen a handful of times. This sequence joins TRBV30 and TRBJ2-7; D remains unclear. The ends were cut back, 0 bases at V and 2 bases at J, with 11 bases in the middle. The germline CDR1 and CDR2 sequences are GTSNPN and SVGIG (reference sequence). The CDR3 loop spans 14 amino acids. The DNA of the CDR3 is TGTGCCTGGAGTGTCTCTGGGCCCCCCTACGAGCAGTACTTC. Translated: CAWSVSGPPYEQYF.

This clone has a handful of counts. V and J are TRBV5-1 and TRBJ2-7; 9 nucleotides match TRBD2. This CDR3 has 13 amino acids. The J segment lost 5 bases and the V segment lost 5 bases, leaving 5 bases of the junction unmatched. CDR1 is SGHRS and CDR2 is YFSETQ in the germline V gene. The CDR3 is CASSDQRGDEQYF. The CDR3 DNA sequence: TGCGCCAGCAGTGACCAGCGGGGGGACGAGCAGTACTTC.

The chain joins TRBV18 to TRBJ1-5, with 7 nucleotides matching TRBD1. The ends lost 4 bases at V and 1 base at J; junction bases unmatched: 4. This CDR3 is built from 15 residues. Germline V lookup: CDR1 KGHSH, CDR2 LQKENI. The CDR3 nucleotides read TGTGCCAGCTCACGTACAGGGGAAAGCAATCAGCCCCAGCATTTT. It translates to CASSRTGESNQPQHF.

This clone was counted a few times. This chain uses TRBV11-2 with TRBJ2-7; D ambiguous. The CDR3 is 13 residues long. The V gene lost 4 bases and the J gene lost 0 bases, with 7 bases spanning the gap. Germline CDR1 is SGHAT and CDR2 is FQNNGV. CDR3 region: CASSWASSYEQYF. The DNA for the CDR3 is TGTGCCAGCAGCTGGGCCAGCTCCTACGAGCAGTACTTC. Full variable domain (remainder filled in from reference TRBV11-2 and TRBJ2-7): EAGVAQSPRYKIIEKRQSVAFWCNPISGHATLYWYQQILGQGPKLLIQFQNNGVVDDSQLPKDRFSAERLKGVDSTLKIQPAKLEDSAVYLCASSWASSYEQYFGPGTRLTVT.

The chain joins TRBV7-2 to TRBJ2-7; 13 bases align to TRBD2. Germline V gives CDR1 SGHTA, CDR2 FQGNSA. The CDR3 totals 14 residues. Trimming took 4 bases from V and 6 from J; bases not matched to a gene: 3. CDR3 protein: CASSWTSGSPEQYF. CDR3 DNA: TGTGCCAGCAGCTGGACTAGCGGGAGTCCCGAGCAGTACTTC.

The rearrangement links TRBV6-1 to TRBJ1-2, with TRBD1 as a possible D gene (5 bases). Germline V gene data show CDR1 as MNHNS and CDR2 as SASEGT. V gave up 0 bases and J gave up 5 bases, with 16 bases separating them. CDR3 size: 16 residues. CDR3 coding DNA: TGTGCCAGCAGTGAAGCGCTAGGGGTAGTCTATTATGGCTACACCTTC. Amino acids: CASSEALGVVYYGYTF.

CDR3 sequence reads: CASSGGRYNEQFF. CDR3 sequence (DNA): TGCGCCAGCAGTGGTGGCCGCTACAATGAGCAGTTCTTC. The chain carries TRBV10-1 and TRBJ2-1; D unresolved. There are 13 residues in the CDR3. Trimming took 4 bases from V and 3 from J, leaving 7 bases between them. Germline CDR1 is WNHNN and CDR2 is SYGVQD (reference sequence).

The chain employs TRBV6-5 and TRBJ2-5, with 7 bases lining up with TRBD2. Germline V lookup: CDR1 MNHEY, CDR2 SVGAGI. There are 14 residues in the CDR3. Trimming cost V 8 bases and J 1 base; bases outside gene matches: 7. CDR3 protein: CASGRAGIQETQYF. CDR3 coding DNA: TGTGCCAGCGGCCGAGCGGGGATCCAAGAGACCCAGTACTTC.

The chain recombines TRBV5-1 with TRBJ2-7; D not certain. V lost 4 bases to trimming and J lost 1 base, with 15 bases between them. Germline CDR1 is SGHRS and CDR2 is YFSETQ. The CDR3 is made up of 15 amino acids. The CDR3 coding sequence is TGCGCCAGCAGCCATGGATCGACTGTTTCCTACGAGCAGTACTTC. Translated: CASSHGSTVSYEQYF. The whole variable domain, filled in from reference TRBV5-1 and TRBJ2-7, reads KAGVTQTPRYLIKTRGQQVTLSCSPISGHRSVSWYQQTPGQGLQFLFEYFSETQRNKGNFPGRFSGRQFSNSRSEMNVSTLELGDSALYLCASSHGSTVSYEQYFGPGTRLTVT.

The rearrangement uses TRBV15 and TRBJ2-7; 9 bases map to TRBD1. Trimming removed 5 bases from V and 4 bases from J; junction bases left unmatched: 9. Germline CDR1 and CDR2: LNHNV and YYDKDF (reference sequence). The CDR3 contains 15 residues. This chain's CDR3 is CATSHTGTGRYEQYF. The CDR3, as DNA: TGTGCCACCAGCCATACCGGGACAGGGCGATACGAGCAGTACTTC.

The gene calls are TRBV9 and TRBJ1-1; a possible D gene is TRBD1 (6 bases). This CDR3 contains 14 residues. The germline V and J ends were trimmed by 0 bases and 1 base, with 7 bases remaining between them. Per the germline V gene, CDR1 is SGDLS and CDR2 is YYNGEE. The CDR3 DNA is TGTGCCAGCAGCGTAGGGACAGAGAACACTGAAGCTTTCTTT. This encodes CASSVGTENTEAFF.

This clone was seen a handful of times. CDR3 nucleotides: TGTGCCAGCAGCTTAGAGGTCGGGGAGCTGTTTTTT. Its translation is CASSLEVGELFF. The chain links TRBV5-5 to TRBJ2-2; D is uncertain. There are 12 residues in the CDR3. CDR1 is SGHKS, CDR2 YYEKEE, per germline (reference sequence). Trimming took off 2 bases at V and 7 bases at J, with 6 bases between the two ends. Together with reference TRBV5-5 and TRBJ2-2, the CDR3 gives the full variable domain: DAGVTQSPTHLIKTRGQQVTLRCSPISGHKSVSWYQQVLGQGPQFIFQYYEKEERGRGNFPDRFSARQFPNYSSELNVNALLLGDSALYLCASSLEVGELFFGEGSRLTVL.

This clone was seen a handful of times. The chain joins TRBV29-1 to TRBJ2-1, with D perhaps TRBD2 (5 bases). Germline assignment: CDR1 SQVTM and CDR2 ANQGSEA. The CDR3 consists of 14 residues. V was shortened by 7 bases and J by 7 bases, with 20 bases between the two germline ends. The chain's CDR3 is CSDTEREFRNEQFF. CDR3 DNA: TGCAGCGACACTGAGAGGGAGTTTAGGAATGAGCAGTTCTTC.

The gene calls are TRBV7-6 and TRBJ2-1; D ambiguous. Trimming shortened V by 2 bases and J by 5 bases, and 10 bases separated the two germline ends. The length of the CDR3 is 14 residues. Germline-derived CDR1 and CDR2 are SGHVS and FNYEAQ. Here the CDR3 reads CASSLTGLDNEQFF. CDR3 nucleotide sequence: TGTGCCAGCAGCTTAACGGGTCTAGACAATGAGCAGTTCTTC.

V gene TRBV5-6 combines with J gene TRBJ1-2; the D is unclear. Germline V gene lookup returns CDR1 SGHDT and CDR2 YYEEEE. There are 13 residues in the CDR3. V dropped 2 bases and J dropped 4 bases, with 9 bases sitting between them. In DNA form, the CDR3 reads TGTGCCAGCAGCTTCCCGCGGTCCTATGGCTACACCTTC. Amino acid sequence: CASSFPRSYGYTF.

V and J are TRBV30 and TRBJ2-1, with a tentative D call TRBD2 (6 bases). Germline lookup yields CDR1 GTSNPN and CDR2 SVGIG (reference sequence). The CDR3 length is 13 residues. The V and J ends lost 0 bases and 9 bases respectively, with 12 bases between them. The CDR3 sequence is CAWSVGGRGEQFF. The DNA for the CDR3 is TGTGCCTGGAGTGTGGGGGGACGGGGTGAGCAGTTCTTC.

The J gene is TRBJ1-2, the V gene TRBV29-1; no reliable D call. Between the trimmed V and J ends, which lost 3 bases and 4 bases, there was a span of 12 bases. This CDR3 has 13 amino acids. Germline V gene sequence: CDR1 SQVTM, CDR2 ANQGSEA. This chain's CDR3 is CSVDGLSTYGYTF. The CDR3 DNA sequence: TGCAGCGTTGACGGACTTTCCACCTATGGCTACACCTTC.

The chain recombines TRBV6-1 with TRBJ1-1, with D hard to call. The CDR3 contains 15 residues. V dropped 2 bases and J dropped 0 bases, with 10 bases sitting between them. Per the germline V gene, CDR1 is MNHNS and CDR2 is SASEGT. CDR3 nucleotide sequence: TGTGCCAGCAGTGAATTTGGCACCCTGAACACTGAAGCTTTCTTT. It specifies CASSEFGTLNTEAFF.

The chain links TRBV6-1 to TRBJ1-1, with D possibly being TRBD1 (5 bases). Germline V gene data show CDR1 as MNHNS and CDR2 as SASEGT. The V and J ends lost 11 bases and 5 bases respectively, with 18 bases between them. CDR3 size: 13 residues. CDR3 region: CAAGFQGGTEAFF. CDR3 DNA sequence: TGTGCCGCCGGATTCCAGGGTGGGACTGAAGCTTTCTTT.